The present TCR beta chain was sequenced within a study of molecular identifiers for immune sequencing clone quantification. In its sample, this clonotype was seen once. Its antigen is unknown. One entry per CDR3 protein, called by TCRdb with MiXCR from the PCR reads. The repertoire has tens of thousands of distinct CDR3 sequences, 24% of them found once; the top ten carry 0.85% to 1%. Naive CD8 T cells underwent sorting with the CD8+CD4-CCR7+CD45RA+ definition. Study results and caveats: Jurkat TCR RNA spiked in from one cell (amid approximately 1 million naive cells) was reportedly detectable.

The length of the CDR3 is 15 residues. The germline V gene has CDR1 SEHNR and CDR2 FQNEAQ (reference sequence). The germline V and J ends were trimmed by 1 base and 8 bases, with 15 bases remaining between them. This TCR was sampled from a human donor in good health. Some libraries in this study had Jurkat cell RNA spiked in. The sequenced material came from naive CD8+ T cells from blood, with Jurkat cell RNA spiked in. The subset: FACS-sorted CD8+CD4-CCR7+CD45RA+ naive T cells. The V and J genes are TRBV7-9 and TRBJ1-3, with D hard to call. This CDR3 reads CASSLGTLRGDTIYF. Here the CDR3 DNA reads TGTGCCAGCAGCTTAGGGACGTTGAGAGGAGACACCATATATTTT.